A selection of T cell receptor beta chains follows, all from one sample in a study of cytomegalovirus exposure and HLA in healthy donors. Clones were sequenced by immunoSEQ multiplex PCR, and TCRdb holds only the in-frame ones, with some missing. This table has roughly 60,000 clones, just under 95% appearing once. Sequencing was performed on PBMCs. Receptors originate from a man younger than 35 in good health and CMV-seronegative. The CDR3 runs from the conserved cysteine through the conserved F or W. Fields, in order: clone size, J gene, V gene, D gene, CDR3 DNA, CDR3 protein. D genes are given only for firm matches. Rows give clone size only sometimes, using once, few, many, or a class for an expanded clone.

NA,TRBJ1-4,TRBV7-9,NA,TGTGCCAGCAGCCAGGCAGGTATAAATGAAAAACTGTTTTTT,CASSQAGINEKLFF
NA,TRBJ1-5,TRBV7-2,TRBD1,TGTGCCAGCAGCCTCCGGACAGGCTACGCGAATCAGCCCCAGCATTTT,CASSLRTGYANQPQHF
NA,TRBJ2-6,TRBV19,NA,TGTGCCAGTAGTATCGGTCTCTCTGGGGCCAACGTCCTGACTTTC,CASSIGLSGANVLTF
NA,TRBJ2-1,TRBV27,NA,TGTGCCAGCAGTTTATTCCCCACGGCGGTTTCTTACAATGAGCAGTTCTTC,CASSLFPTAVSYNEQFF
NA,TRBJ2-1,TRBV6-6,TRBD2,TGTGCCAGCAGTTCCACTAGCGGGAGGTTTGTCTTC,CASSSTSGRFVF
NA,TRBJ1-6,TRBV6-5,NA,TGTGCCAGCCGGACTCAGAGCTCCTATAATTCACCCCTCCACTTT,CASRTQSSYNSPLHF
NA,TRBJ2-5,TRBV19,TRBD1,TGTGCCAGTAGTATCACGCGGGACAGGGAGGCAGAGACCCAGTACTTC,CASSITRDREAETQYF
once,TRBJ1-5,TRBV15,TRBD1,TGTGCCACCAGCCCTCAAACCGGGACAGGGAGTCAGCCCCAGCATTTT,CATSPQTGTGSQPQHF
NA,TRBJ1-3,TRBV5-1,TRBD1,TGCGCCAGCAGCTGGGGGACAGGGAGCTCTGGAAACACCATATATTTT,CASSWGTGSSGNTIYF
few,TRBJ1-2,TRBV5-1,TRBD1,TGCGCCAGCAGCGATACAGGGGGCGATTTCTATGGCTACACCTTC,CASSDTGGDFYGYTF
NA,TRBJ2-2,TRBV7-9,TRBD2,TGTGCCAGCAGCTTACCGGGACTAGCGGGGTACACCGGGGAGCTGTTTTTT,CASSLPGLAGYTGELFF
NA,TRBJ2-3,TRBV6-4,NA,TGTGCCAGCAGTGACATGGGGACACCCACAGATACGCAGTATTTT,CASSDMGTPTDTQYF
NA,TRBJ2-1,TRBV9,TRBD1,TGTGCCAGCAGCACCAGTGGACAGGGGGCCTACAATGAGCAGTTCTTC,CASSTSGQGAYNEQFF
NA,TRBJ2-5,TRBV6-6,NA,TGTGCCAGCAGTTACTCGAATTGGCTTGCCGGGGAGACCCAGTACTTC,CASSYSNWLAGETQYF
NA,TRBJ2-5,TRBV7-8,TRBD2,TGTGCCAGCAGCTTATCAGCGGGAGGAGGTCAAGAGACCCAGTACTTC,CASSLSAGGGQETQYF
NA,TRBJ2-1,TRBV6-5,TRBD1,TGTGCCAGCAGGGTGACAGGGGGCGCTTACGGTGAGCAGTTCTTC,CASRVTGGAYGEQFF
NA,TRBJ2-7,TRBV30,NA,TGTGCCTGGAGTGTTCAGATCGGGTCCATCGAGCAGTACTTC,CAWSVQIGSIEQYF
NA,TRBJ2-5,TRBV9,TRBD2,TGTGCCAGCAGCGAAGGGACTAGCGACAGAGAGACCCAGTACTTC,CASSEGTSDRETQYF
NA,TRBJ1-6,TRBV5-8,TRBD1,TGTGCCAGCAGCTTATTGCCCAGGGGGAGTTATTCACCCCTCCACTTT,CASSLLPRGSYSPLHF
once,TRBJ1-2,TRBV6-6,NA,TGTGCCAGCAGTTACTCGTCGACAGGCCATGACTATGGCTACACCTTC,CASSYSSTGHDYGYTF
NA,TRBJ1-2,TRBV7-2,NA,TGTGCCAGCAGCTTACCTGCCGGCAGGGAAGAGAGTGGCTACACCTTC,CASSLPAGREESGYTF
NA,TRBJ2-7,TRBV28,TRBD1,TGTGCCAGCAGGGGACAGGTTCTATCCTACGAGCAGTACTTC,CASRGQVLSYEQYF
once,TRBJ2-1,TRBV11-2,NA,TGTGCCAGCAGCCCCCACCAGGGAAGAAATGAGCAGTTCTTC,CASSPHQGRNEQFF
NA,TRBJ1-1,TRBV28,NA,TGTGCCAGCAGCGTGACAGGCCTGAACACTGAAGCTTTCTTT,CASSVTGLNTEAFF
NA,TRBJ2-7,TRBV7-8,NA,TGTGCCAGCAGCTTACCGGCGGGGGAGCAGTACTTC,CASSLPAGEQYF
NA,TRBJ1-1,TRBV2,TRBD1,TGTGCCACCTCAAGAACGGGACAGGGTAACATTGAAGCTTTCTTT,CATSRTGQGNIEAFF
NA,TRBJ1-1,TRBV7-6,NA,TGTGCCAGCAGCTTCCAATTGAACACTGAAGCTTTCTTT,CASSFQLNTEAFF
NA,TRBJ2-3,TRBV7-9,TRBD2,TGTGCCAGCAGTTCCTCTCCGGGACTAGAGAAGGCAGATACGCAGTATTTT,CASSSSPGLEKADTQYF
NA,TRBJ2-4,TRBV13,TRBD2,TGTGCCAGCAGCTTAGGTAGCGGGAGGACCTCCAAAAACATTCAGTACTTC,CASSLGSGRTSKNIQYF
NA,TRBJ2-5,TRBV9,NA,TGTGCCAGCAGCGTAGGCCTAGATGAGAGGGAGACCCAGTACTTC,CASSVGLDERETQYF
few,TRBJ2-7,TRBV5-6,NA,TGTGCCAGCAGCTTGACAGCAAGCTCCTACGAGCAGTACTTC,CASSLTASSYEQYF
NA,TRBJ2-7,TRBV6-5,NA,TGTGCCAGCAGTTTCGGGACAGGCGGGGAGGGCGAGCAGTACTTC,CASSFGTGGEGEQYF
NA,TRBJ1-2,TRBV5-8,TRBD1,TGTGCCAGCAGCTTTCACAGGGGGCAGGGATCGGGGTATGGCTACACCTTC,CASSFHRGQGSGYGYTF
NA,TRBJ2-1,TRBV10-2,TRBD1,TGCGCCAGCAGTCGAACCGGGACAGGGAGCTACAATGAGCAGTTCTTC,CASSRTGTGSYNEQFF
NA,TRBJ2-4,TRBV25-1,NA,TGTGCCAGCAGTGATCATGGGGGGGCAACAGGCATTCAGTACTTC,CASSDHGGATGIQYF
NA,TRBJ1-4,TRBV6-5,TRBD1,TGTGCCAGCGGATACAGGGGAATGGCTGAAAAACTGTTTTTT,CASGYRGMAEKLFF
NA,TRBJ1-1,TRBV4-3,NA,TGCGCCAGCAGCCACAGGGAGGGATACACTGAAGCTTTCTTT,CASSHREGYTEAFF
NA,TRBJ2-2,TRBV5-1,NA,TGCGCCAGCAGCTTGGAGGACAGCCGCACCGGGGAGCTGTTTTTT,CASSLEDSRTGELFF
NA,TRBJ2-1,TRBV27,NA,TGTGCCAGCAGTTTAGACTCGAACTCCTACAATGAGCAGTTCTTC,CASSLDSNSYNEQFF
NA,TRBJ1-1,TRBV6-5,TRBD1,TGTGCCAGCAGACCGGGACAGGCGATGTACACTGAAGCTTTCTTT,CASRPGQAMYTEAFF
NA,TRBJ1-1,TRBV6-5,NA,TGTGCCAGCAGACAACAGGTTATGAACACTGAAGCTTTCTTT,CASRQQVMNTEAFF
NA,TRBJ1-4,TRBV21-1,NA,TGTGCCAGCAGCAAAGAAGGACAGTTAAATGAAAAACTGTTTTTT,CASSKEGQLNEKLFF
NA,TRBJ2-7,TRBV7-8,TRBD1,TGTGCCAGCAGCGCCCGGGACAGGATATACGAGCAGTACTTC,CASSARDRIYEQYF
once,TRBJ2-7,TRBV19,TRBD2,TGTGCCAGTAGTATAGGCAGCGGGACGTACGAGCAGTACTTC,CASSIGSGTYEQYF
NA,TRBJ2-2,TRBV19,NA,TGTGCCAGTAGTATATGGGGCGGGATGAACACCGGGGAGCTGTTTTTT,CASSIWGGMNTGELFF
NA,TRBJ1-5,TRBV19,NA,TGTGCCAGTAGTAGTGCAGGGCCGGGTCAGCCCCAGCATTTT,CASSSAGPGQPQHF
NA,TRBJ2-2,TRBV7-2,NA,TGTGCCAGCAGCTTTGAGGTCGGGGAGCTGTTTTTT,CASSFEVGELFF
NA,TRBJ2-3,TRBV5-1,NA,TGCGCCAGCAGCTTGGAGAGAGCGCGCACAGATACGCAGTATTTT,CASSLERARTDTQYF
NA,TRBJ2-1,TRBV7-9,NA,TGTGCCAGCAGCCCCAAAAGCGCGGGAATTCCCAATGAGCAGTTCTTC,CASSPKSAGIPNEQFF
NA,TRBJ1-2,TRBV27,TRBD1,TGTGCCAGCAGTCAACGAGGACAGGGTGACGGCTACACCTTC,CASSQRGQGDGYTF
NA,TRBJ1-4,TRBV14,TRBD1,TGTGCCAGCAGCCAAGTAACCCTGACAGGGACCAGGGAAAAACTGTTTTTT,CASSQVTLTGTREKLFF
NA,TRBJ2-3,TRBV7-2,TRBD2,TGTGCCAGCAGCTTAGGGGGCGGGAGGGTAGATACGCAGTATTTT,CASSLGGGRVDTQYF